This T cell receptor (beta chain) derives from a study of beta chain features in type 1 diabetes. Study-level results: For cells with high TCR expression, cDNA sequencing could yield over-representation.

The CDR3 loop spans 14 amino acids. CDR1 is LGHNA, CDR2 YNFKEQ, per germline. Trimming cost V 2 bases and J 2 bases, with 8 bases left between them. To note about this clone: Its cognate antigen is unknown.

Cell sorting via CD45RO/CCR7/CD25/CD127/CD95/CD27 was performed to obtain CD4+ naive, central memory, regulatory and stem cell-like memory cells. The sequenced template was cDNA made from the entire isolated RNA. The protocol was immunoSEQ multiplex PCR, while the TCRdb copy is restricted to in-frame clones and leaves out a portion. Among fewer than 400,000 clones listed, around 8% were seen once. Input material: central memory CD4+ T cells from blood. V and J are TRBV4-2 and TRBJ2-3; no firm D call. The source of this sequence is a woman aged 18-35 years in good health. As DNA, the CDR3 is TGTGCCAGCAGCCAACCAGGATACACAGATACGCAGTATTTT. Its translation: CASSQPGYTDTQYF.